This TCR beta chain was captured by sequencing in a study of post-analysis software for immune sequencing data. A remark on this clonotype: Its antigen is not known.

The ends were cut back, 6 bases at V and 3 bases at J, with 15 bases in the middle. The CDR3 loop spans 15 amino acids. CDR1 is SGHTA, CDR2 FQGNSA, per germline. Tagging with unique molecular identifiers was a feature of the TCR beta cDNA libraries. A population of roughly 0.9 to 11 million T cells gave rise to a few hundred thousand cDNA molecules. TCRdb independently ran MiXCR on the PCR reads; one entry per CDR3 protein. Here the sample spans about 820,000 distinct CDR3 sequences, roughly 58% being singletons. Overall study findings and caveats: People with multiple sclerosis had a significantly lower normalized Chao1 diversity than controls did. Samples prepared in the same batch strongly co-clustered by F measure. Patients carried roughly five TRBV segments more frequently than controls did, and TRBV5-6, TRBV5-1 and TRBV20-1 were among them.

The chain employs TRBV7-2 and TRBJ2-1; D might be TRBD1 or TRBD2, each matching 7 bases. The receptor was isolated from a girl aged 10 to 17 with multiple sclerosis. Sequenced sample: blood. The CDR3 nucleotides are TGTGCCAGCAGTTTGACAGGGACTATCTACAATGAGCAGTTCTTC. Translating gives CASSLTGTIYNEQFF.